This entry lists 20 T cell receptor beta chains sequenced from one sample in a study of blood T cell repertoires in COVID-19. Method: immunoSEQ multiplex PCR; TCRdb's copy keeps in-frame clones and lacks some. The table lists approximately 150,000 clones, approximately 88% of them singletons, with roughly 1.9% in the top ten. The sequencing sample was made of peripheral blood. These receptor sequences come from a man between 65 and 79 years old with acute or convalescent COVID-19.

The CDR3 protein is CASRSGGHEKLFF. The DNA of the CDR3 is TGTGCCAGCAGGTCGGGAGGGCATGAAAAACTGTTTTTT. This chain links TRBV28 with TRBJ1-4; D unresolved. The V gene's germline CDR1 is MDHEN and CDR2 SYDVKM. The ends were cut back, 6 bases at V and 6 bases at J, with 11 bases in the middle. The CDR3 contains 13 residues.

This clone occurred once. The rearrangement links TRBV28 to TRBJ1-2; TRBD1 might be the D (6 bases). The V end lost 5 bases, the J end lost 7 bases, and 14 bases lay between the germline ends. This CDR3 has 13 amino acids. The germline V gene encodes CDR1 MDHEN and CDR2 SYDVKM. The CDR3 DNA sequence: TGTGCCAGCAGTCTCCTCGGGGGGCTTGGCTACACCTTC. Encoded protein: CASSLLGGLGYTF.

The rearrangement joins TRBV7-4 to TRBJ2-2; maybe TRBD1 (5 bases). Trimming removed 7 bases from V and 2 bases from J, with 8 bases in between. This CDR3 has 13 residues. Germline CDR1 and CDR2: SGHVT and SQSDAQ. CDR3 sequence: CASKDTNTGELFF. In DNA form, the CDR3 reads TGTGCCAGCAAGGACACCAACACCGGGGAGCTGTTTTTT.

The chain carries TRBV10-1 and TRBJ1-1; 7 bases match TRBD1. Germline CDR1 WNHNN, CDR2 SYGVQD (reference sequence). V shed 6 bases and J 1 base; nucleotides not matched to a gene: 8. The CDR3 has 15 amino acids. The CDR3 sequence: CASSRQGTGNTEAFF. DNA for the CDR3: TGCGCCAGCAGCCGACAGGGTACGGGGAACACTGAAGCTTTCTTT.

The chain joins TRBV28 to TRBJ1-1; the match to TRBD1 covers 7 bases. The V gene's germline CDR1 is MDHEN and CDR2 SYDVKM. CDR3 length equals 15 residues. V dropped 5 bases and J dropped 1; count of bases not matched to a gene: 7. The CDR3 sequence is CASSLTGEGNTEAFF. The DNA for the CDR3 is TGTGCCAGCAGTCTCACAGGGGAAGGGAACACTGAAGCTTTCTTT.

This clone appeared a single time. The V and J genes are TRBV11-3 and TRBJ2-7, with a weak D call TRBD1 (6 bases). V was cut by 5 bases and J by 0 bases, with 11 bases left in between. The CDR3 has 14 residues. Germline V gene sequence: CDR1 SGHNT, CDR2 YENEEA. The CDR3 loop reads CASSPDRSSYEQYF. The DNA for the CDR3 is TGTGCCAGCAGCCCCGACAGGAGCTCCTACGAGCAGTACTTC.

The V gene is TRBV2, the J gene TRBJ1-5, with TRBD1 as a possible D gene (5 bases). The CDR3 is 14 amino acids. V dropped 4 bases and J dropped 6 bases, with 13 bases sitting between them. Germline V gene sequence: CDR1 SNHLY, CDR2 FYNNEI. This chain's CDR3 is CASSGGRESQPQHF. CDR3 bases: TGTGCCAGCAGTGGCGGCAGGGAAAGTCAGCCCCAGCATTTT.

The V gene is TRBV19, the J gene TRBJ1-1; D gene ambiguous. Trimming pared 7 bases from V and 6 bases from J, leaving 21 bases between. Germline V gives CDR1 LNHDA, CDR2 SQIVND (reference sequence). CDR3 length equals 15 residues. In DNA, the CDR3 is TGTGCCAGTACCGGATTAGTGGGTCTAGAAGCTGAAGCTTTCTTT. Encoded protein: CASTGLVGLEAEAFF.

The chain recombines TRBV6-4 with TRBJ1-2; 9 nucleotides match TRBD1. With 10 bases clipped from V and 8 bases from J, the junction kept 5 bases outside the gene matches. CDR3 length: 11 residues. Per the germline V gene, CDR1 is MRHNA and CDR2 is SNTAGT. The CDR3, as DNA: TGTGCCACCCGACAGGGGGGGGGCTACACCTTC. Translation: CATRQGGGYTF.

The CDR3, as DNA: TGTGCCAGCAGCCCTGCTGGGACAGTCTATGGCTACACCTTC. Its translation is CASSPAGTVYGYTF. The chain joins TRBV3-1 (or the pseudogene TRBV3-2) to TRBJ1-2; 7 bases map to TRBD1. J was trimmed by 4 bases and V by 4 bases; bases with no gene match: 6. This CDR3 has 14 residues. Germline CDR1 LGHDT, CDR2 YNNKEL (reference sequence).

The rearrangement links TRBV7-2 to TRBJ2-2, with D possibly being TRBD2 (5 bases). Germline values: CDR1 SGHTA, CDR2 FQGNSA. The V and J ends lost 0 bases and 4 bases respectively, with 6 bases between them. The CDR3 sequence is 14 residues long. CDR3 sequence reads: CASSLAGITGELFF. The DNA for the CDR3 is TGTGCCAGCAGCTTAGCCGGGATCACCGGGGAGCTGTTTTTT.

This chain links TRBV6-6 with TRBJ1-5; D is unclear. Germline V gene data show CDR1 as MNHNY and CDR2 as SVGAGI (reference sequence). The CDR3 extends over 16 amino acids. With 5 bases removed from V and 1 base from J, the gap between germline ends came to 15 bases. The CDR3 coding sequence is TGTGCCAGCAGTCCCAGTTTTACGGGAAGCAATCAGCCCCAGCATTTT. Amino acids: CASSPSFTGSNQPQHF.

The J gene is TRBJ2-3, the V gene TRBV7-9; no clear D gene. The germline CDR1 and CDR2 sequences are SEHNR and FQNEAQ (reference sequence). V was shortened by 5 bases and J by 0 bases, with 9 bases between the two germline ends. The CDR3 sequence is 14 residues long. The CDR3 bases are TGTGCCAGCAGCCTATTGCTGAGCACAGATACGCAGTATTTT. Its protein is CASSLLLSTDTQYF.

The chain carries TRBV19 and TRBJ1-5; 9 bases fit TRBD1. From germline, CDR1 is LNHDA and CDR2 SQIVND (reference sequence). The CDR3 has 14 residues. Germline trimming cut 8 bases from V and 5 bases from J; bases unmatched to any gene: 7. For the CDR3, the DNA is TGTGCCAGTTGGGATACAGGGGGCTATCAGCCCCAGCATTTT. Translation gives CASWDTGGYQPQHF.

The gene calls are TRBV2 and TRBJ2-7, with TRBD2 identical over 10 bases. Germline assignment: CDR1 SNHLY and CDR2 FYNNEI. CDR3 length equals 14 residues. V trimming: 6 bases; J trimming: 3 bases; junction bases outside the gene matches: 5. DNA of the CDR3: TGTGCCAGCAGCGTTTCTAGCGGGGGCTACGAGCAGTACTTC. Translating it yields CASSVSSGGYEQYF.

The rearrangement links TRBV28 to TRBJ2-1; a possible D gene is TRBD2 (6 bases). V gave up 2 bases and J gave up 8 bases, with 13 bases separating them. This CDR3 is built from 14 residues. Germline CDR1 MDHEN, CDR2 SYDVKM. CDR3 amino acids: CASSLTGDTHEQFF. DNA of the CDR3: TGTGCCAGCAGTTTAACGGGAGACACTCATGAGCAGTTCTTC. Variable domain in full (rest from reference TRBV28 and TRBJ2-1): DVKVTQSSRYLVKRTGEKVFLECVQDMDHENMFWYRQDPGLGLRLIYFSYDVKMKEKGDIPEGYSVSREKKERFSLILESASTNQTSMYLCASSLTGDTHEQFFGPGTRLTVL.

The rearrangement joins TRBV4-2 to TRBJ1-3; 7 nucleotides line up with TRBD1. Germline-derived CDR1 and CDR2 are LGHNA and YNFKEQ. The CDR3 sequence is 15 residues long. Unmatched junction bases numbered 9, after V lost 3 bases and J lost 7 bases. The DNA for the CDR3 is TGTGCCAGCAGCCACCCCGACAGGGTTGGGAACACCATATATTTT. Amino acid sequence: CASSHPDRVGNTIYF.

This chain joins TRBV10-3 and TRBJ1-1; 9 bases fit TRBD1. CDR3 length equals 13 residues. The V gene end was trimmed by 11 bases and the J gene end by 3 bases; junction bases not matched to a gene: 7. Germline V gene data show CDR1 as ENHRY and CDR2 as SYGVKD. The CDR3 region is CAAQGQGDTEAFF. In nucleotides, the CDR3 is TGTGCCGCACAGGGACAGGGCGACACTGAAGCTTTCTTT.

The J gene is TRBJ2-7, the V gene TRBV11-2, with D possibly TRBD2 on 6 matching bases. V was pared by 6 bases and J by 3 bases, with 15 bases between. The CDR3 covers 14 residues. Germline V gene lookup returns CDR1 SGHAT and CDR2 FQNNGV. CDR3 coding DNA: TGTGCCAGCAGGTCGGGACTTGGACGCTACGAGCAGTACTTC. Translating it yields CASRSGLGRYEQYF. The whole variable domain, remainder taken from reference TRBV11-2 and TRBJ2-7, is EAGVAQSPRYKIIEKRQSVAFWCNPISGHATLYWYQQILGQGPKLLIQFQNNGVVDDSQLPKDRFSAERLKGVDSTLKIQPAKLEDSAVYLCASRSGLGRYEQYFGPGTRLTVT.

The chain employs TRBV28 and TRBJ2-5, with 7 bases matching TRBD2. Unmatched junction bases numbered 8, after V lost 5 bases and J lost 5 bases. Looked up from germline, CDR1 is MDHEN and CDR2 is SYDVKM. This CDR3 contains 14 residues. The CDR3 DNA follows: TGTGCCAGCAGTCCAGCGGGGTTGAGGGAGACCCAGTACTTC. As protein: CASSPAGLRETQYF.